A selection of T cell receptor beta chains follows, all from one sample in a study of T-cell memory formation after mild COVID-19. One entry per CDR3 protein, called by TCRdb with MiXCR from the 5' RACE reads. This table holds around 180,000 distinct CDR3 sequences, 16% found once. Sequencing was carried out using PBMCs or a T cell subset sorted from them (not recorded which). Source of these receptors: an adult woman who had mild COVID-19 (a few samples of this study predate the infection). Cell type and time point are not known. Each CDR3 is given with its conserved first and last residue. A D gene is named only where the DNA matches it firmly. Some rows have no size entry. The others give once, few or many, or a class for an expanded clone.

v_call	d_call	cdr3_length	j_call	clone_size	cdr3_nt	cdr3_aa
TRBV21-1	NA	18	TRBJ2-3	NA	TGTGCCAGCAGCAAAGTAACTCCCGGGACTAACGGCACAGATACGCAGTATTTT	CASSKVTPGTNGTDTQYF
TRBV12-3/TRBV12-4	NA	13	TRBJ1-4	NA	TGTGCCAGCAGAAGAACGACGGAGGAAAAACTGTTTTTT	CASRRTTEEKLFF
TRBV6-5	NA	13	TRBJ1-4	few	TGTGCCAGCAGTTACGCAGGGTGGGAAAAACTGTTTTTT	CASSYAGWEKLFF
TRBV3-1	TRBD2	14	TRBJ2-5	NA	TGTGCCAGCAGTCAGCGAGTTAGCGGGGAGACCCAGTACTTC	CASSQRVSGETQYF
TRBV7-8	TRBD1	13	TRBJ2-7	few	TGTGCCAGCGGTGGACAGGGAATGAGCGAGCAGTACTTC	CASGGQGMSEQYF
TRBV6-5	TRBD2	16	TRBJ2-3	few	TGTGCCAGCAGCAGGAAACTAGCGGGAATGACAGATACGCAGTATTTT	CASSRKLAGMTDTQYF
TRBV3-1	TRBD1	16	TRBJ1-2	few	TGTGCCAGCAGCCAGGAAACGACAGGGCCCAACTATGGCTACACCTTC	CASSQETTGPNYGYTF
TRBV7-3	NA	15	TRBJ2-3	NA	TGTGCCAGCAGCCCCGGGCCAGGGGCCGGAGATACGCAGTATTTT	CASSPGPGAGDTQYF
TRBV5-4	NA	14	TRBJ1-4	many	TGTGCCAGCAGCTCTGGGACGGGTAATGAAAAACTGTTTTTT	CASSSGTGNEKLFF
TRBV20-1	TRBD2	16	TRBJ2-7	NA	TGCAGTGCTGTCGGAACGGGACTAGCGGAGCCCTACGAGCAGTACTTC	CSAVGTGLAEPYEQYF
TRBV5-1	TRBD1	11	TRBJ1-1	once	TGCGCCAGCAGCGGACAGGGGAGAGCTTTCTTT	CASSGQGRAFF
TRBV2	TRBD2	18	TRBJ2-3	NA	TGTGCCACCCAAGCTGGGGGACTAGCGGGAGTTGGGGCAGATACGCAGTATTTT	CATQAGGLAGVGADTQYF
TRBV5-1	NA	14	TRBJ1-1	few	TGCGCCAGCAGCTTGGCGTGGGAACTCACTGAAGCTTTCTTT	CASSLAWELTEAFF
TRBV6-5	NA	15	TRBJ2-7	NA	TGTGCCAGCAGGGAGACAGTCCTTGTTGCCTACGAGCAGTACTTC	CASRETVLVAYEQYF
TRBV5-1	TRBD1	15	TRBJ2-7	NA	TGCGCCAGCAGCTTGGGGGACAGGGACTCCTACGAGCAGTACTTC	CASSLGDRDSYEQYF
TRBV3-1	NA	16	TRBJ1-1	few	TGTGCCAGCAGCCAAGGAGTAGGCAGGGTGGTCACTGAAGCTTTCTTT	CASSQGVGRVVTEAFF
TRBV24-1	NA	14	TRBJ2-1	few	TGTGCCACCAGTGTGATCGGGGTGAACAATGAGCAGTTCTTC	CATSVIGVNNEQFF
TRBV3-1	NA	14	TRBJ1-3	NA	TGTGCCAGCAGCCAAGCAGGGTTCGGAAACACCATATATTTT	CASSQAGFGNTIYF
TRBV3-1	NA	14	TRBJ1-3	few	TGTGCCAGCAGCCAACAGAGCTCTGGAAACACCATATATTTT	CASSQQSSGNTIYF
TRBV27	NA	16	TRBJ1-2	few	TGTGCCAGCAGTTTATCCATGCCGTCAGGCCTCTATGGCTACACCTTC	CASSLSMPSGLYGYTF
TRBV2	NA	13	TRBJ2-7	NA	TGTGCCAGCCTCCGGGACATCTCCTACGAGCAGTACTTC	CASLRDISYEQYF
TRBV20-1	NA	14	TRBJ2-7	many	TGCAGTGCTAGCCCCGGGTGGACCTCCTACGAGCAGTACTTC	CSASPGWTSYEQYF
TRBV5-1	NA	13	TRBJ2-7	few	TGCGCCAGCAGCAAGGACGCACTGTACGAGCAGTACTTC	CASSKDALYEQYF
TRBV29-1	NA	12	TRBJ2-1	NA	TGCAGCGTTGTACAGGGCTACAATGAGCAGTTCTTC	CSVVQGYNEQFF
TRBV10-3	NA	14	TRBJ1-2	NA	TGTGCCATCAGTGAGTCTACAGGTTCGGGAGGCTACACCTTC	CAISESTGSGGYTF
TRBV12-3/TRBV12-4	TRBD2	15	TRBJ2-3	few	TGTGCCAGCAGTTGGGGGCCTCAGGCGGGGGGAGGGCAGTATTTT	CASSWGPQAGGGQYF
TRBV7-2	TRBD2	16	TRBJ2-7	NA	TGTGCCAGCAGCTTAGGGGGACTAGCGGGAACCTACGAGCAGTACTTC	CASSLGGLAGTYEQYF
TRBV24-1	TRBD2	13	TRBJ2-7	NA	TGTGCCACCCGTAAAGCGGGGGGAGGCGAGCAGTACTTC	CATRKAGGGEQYF
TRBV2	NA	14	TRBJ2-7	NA	TGTGCCAGCAACCCTTTGCAGACAGGACTCGAGCAGTACTTC	CASNPLQTGLEQYF
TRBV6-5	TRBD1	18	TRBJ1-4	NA	TGTGCCAGCAGTTACTTCCCACCTAAACACAGGGGTGGTGAAAAACTGTTTTTT	CASSYFPPKHRGGEKLFF
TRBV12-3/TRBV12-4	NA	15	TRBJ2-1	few	TGTGCCAGCAGTTTCCCTCCCTTTGAGGGGGGGGGGCAGTTCTTC	CASSFPPFEGGGQFF
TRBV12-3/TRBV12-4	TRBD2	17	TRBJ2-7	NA	TGTGCCAGCAGTTTATCCCTTGGAGCGGGGGGAACCTACGAGCAGTACTTC	CASSLSLGAGGTYEQYF
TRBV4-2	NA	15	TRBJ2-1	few	TGTGCCAGCAGCCAAGATCGGGACTCCCGCGGCGGGCAGTTCTTC	CASSQDRDSRGGQFF
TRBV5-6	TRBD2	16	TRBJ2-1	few	TGTGCCAGCAGCTCTACTAGCGGGGGGCCACCTTATGAGCAGTTCTTC	CASSSTSGGPPYEQFF
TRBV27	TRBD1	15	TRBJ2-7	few	TGTGCCAGCAGTCCGGGACAGGGTGGACCCTACGAGCAGTACTTC	CASSPGQGGPYEQYF
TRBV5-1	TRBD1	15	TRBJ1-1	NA	TGCGCCAGCAGCTTGCCGACAGGGTCGGGGACTGAAGCTTTCTTT	CASSLPTGSGTEAFF
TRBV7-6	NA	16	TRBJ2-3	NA	TGTGCCAGCAGCTTATCAGTCATTGGGGGCACAGATACGCAGTATTTT	CASSLSVIGGTDTQYF
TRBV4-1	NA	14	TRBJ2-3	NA	TGCGCCAGCAGCCGGCGGGGACCCCCAGATACGCAGTATTTT	CASSRRGPPDTQYF
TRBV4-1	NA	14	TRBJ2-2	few	TGCGCCAGCAGCCAAGCAAAGTCCACCGGGGAGCTGTTTTTT	CASSQAKSTGELFF
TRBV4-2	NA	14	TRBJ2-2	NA	TGTGCCAGCAGCCAAGGCCATCGGGTCGGGGAGCTGTTTTTT	CASSQGHRVGELFF
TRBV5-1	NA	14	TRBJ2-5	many	TGCGCCAGCAGCTTGGCTACTCCTCAAGAGACCCAGTACTTC	CASSLATPQETQYF
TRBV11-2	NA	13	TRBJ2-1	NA	TGTGCCAGCAGCTTAGGTCGGATGGATGAGCAGTTCTTC	CASSLGRMDEQFF
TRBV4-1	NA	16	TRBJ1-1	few	TGCGCCAGCAGCCCCTGGGGAGGGCGGATGAACACTGAAGCTTTCTTT	CASSPWGGRMNTEAFF
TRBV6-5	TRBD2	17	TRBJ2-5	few	TGTGCCACCAAACCCACTTGGACTAGCGGGGAACAAGAGACCCAGTACTTC	CATKPTWTSGEQETQYF
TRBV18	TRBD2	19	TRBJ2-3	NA	TGTGCCAGCTCACCAAGCGGACTAGCGGGGGGCCGGTCGGGCGATACGCAGTATTTT	CASSPSGLAGGRSGDTQYF
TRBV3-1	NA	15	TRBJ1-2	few	TGTGCCAGCAGCCAAGATGGGGTTGGCGACTATGGCTACACCTTC	CASSQDGVGDYGYTF
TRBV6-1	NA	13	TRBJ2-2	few	TGTGCCACCCTCCGGCTAGAGGCCGGGGAGCTGTTTTTT	CATLRLEAGELFF
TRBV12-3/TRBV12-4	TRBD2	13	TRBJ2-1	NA	TGTGCCAGCAAAACAGCGGGAAACAATGAGCAGTTCTTC	CASKTAGNNEQFF